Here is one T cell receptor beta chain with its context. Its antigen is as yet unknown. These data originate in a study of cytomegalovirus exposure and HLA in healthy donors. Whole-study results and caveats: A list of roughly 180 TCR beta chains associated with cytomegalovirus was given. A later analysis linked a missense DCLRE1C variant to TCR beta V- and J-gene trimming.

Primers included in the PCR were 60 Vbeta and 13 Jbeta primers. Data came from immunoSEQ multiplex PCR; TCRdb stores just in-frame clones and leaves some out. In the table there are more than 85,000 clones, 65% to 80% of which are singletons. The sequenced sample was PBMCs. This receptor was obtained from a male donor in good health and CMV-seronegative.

The CDR3 region has the DNA TGTGCCAGCACACGACTAGCGGGAACCGAGCAGTACTTC. Its translation: CASTRLAGTEQYF. The chain couples TRBV10-3 to TRBJ2-7; 11 bases map to TRBD2. CDR1 ENHRY and CDR2 SYGVKD come from the germline V gene. The CDR3 runs to 13 residues. Trimming cost V 10 bases and J 6 bases; bases outside gene matches: 8.